What follows are 5 T cell receptor beta chains derived from one specimen sequenced in a study of radiotherapy plus CTLA-4 blockade in lung cancer. Assay used: immunoSEQ multiplex PCR; TCRdb lists only in-frame clones, some missing. The sample contains tens of thousands of clones, 65% to 85% of which appear only once. This sample comprised peripheral blood, obtained from a patient treated with radiotherapy plus ipilimumab. The receptors come from a human donor with non-small cell lung cancer whose response to radiotherapy plus ipilimumab could not be evaluated.

J is TRBJ1-1 and V is TRBV7-9, with 7 bases matching TRBD1. CDR1 is SEHNR, CDR2 FQNEAQ, per germline (reference sequence). The V gene end was trimmed by 6 bases and the J gene end by 3 bases; junction bases not matched to a gene: 7. The CDR3 is 14 residues long. The DNA of the CDR3 is TGTGCCAGCAGATCCGACAGGGCTTACACTGAAGCTTTCTTT. It encodes CASRSDRAYTEAFF.

The chain links TRBV2 to TRBJ2-3; 10 bases match TRBD1. This CDR3 spans 15 amino acids. J was trimmed by 3 bases and V by 6 bases; bases with no gene match: 6. Germline loops: CDR1 SNHLY, CDR2 FYNNEI. The CDR3, as DNA: TGTGCCAGCAGGAGACAGGGGGCGAGGACAGATACGCAGTATTTT. Translated, it gives CASRRQGARTDTQYF. The full variable domain, completed using reference TRBV2 and TRBJ2-3, is EPEVTQTPSHQVTQMGQEVILRCVPISNHLYFYWYRQILGQKVEFLVSFYNNEISEKSEIFDDQFSVERPDGSNFTLKIRSTKLEDSAMYFCASRRQGARTDTQYFGPGTRLTVL.

In its sample, this clone was seen once. The chain combines TRBV28 with TRBJ1-2, with D maybe TRBD1 (5 bases). The V gene's germline CDR1 is MDHEN and CDR2 SYDVKM. The CDR3 extends over 15 amino acids. Trimming shortened V by 1 base and J by 2 bases, and 11 bases separated the two germline ends. The CDR3 nucleotides are TGTGCCAGCAGTTTATTATCCAGGGTGAACTATGGCTACACCTTC. Its protein is CASSLLSRVNYGYTF.

The chain employs TRBV6-1 and TRBJ2-7; D might be TRBD2 (6 bases). V was clipped by 4 bases and J by 6 bases, with 16 bases between them. Germline V gene lookup returns CDR1 MNHNS and CDR2 SASEGT. The CDR3 is made up of 14 amino acids. Here the CDR3 DNA reads TGTGCCAGCAGTGTTGAGGGCACTAGCTCCGAGCAGTACTTC. This codes for CASSVEGTSSEQYF.

The CDR3 nucleotides are TGTGCCAGCTCAGAAGGGACAGGGCCCTACGAGCAGTACTTC. Protein: CASSEGTGPYEQYF. J is TRBJ2-7 and V is TRBV18; 9 bases agree with TRBD1. Per germline, CDR1 KGHSH and CDR2 LQKENI. The CDR3 contains 14 residues. J lost 2 bases, V lost 5 bases, and 4 bases had no gene match.